The clone carrying this T cell receptor beta chain was observed a few times. What it recognizes is unknown. Deletions cut 3 bases from V and 2 bases from J, with 16 bases between. Germline V lookup: CDR1 WNHNN, CDR2 SYGVQD (reference sequence). The CDR3 length is 17 residues. The data derive from a study of T cell repertoires in cytomegalovirus infection. Overall study context: Signatures in public TCR beta sequences pointed to both CMV infection and matching HLA type.

Study-wide results and limits: Clonotypes of TCR beta that were HLA-C-restricted and CMV-specific dominated the ex vivo response.

TCRdb reanalysed the reads using MiXCR and keeps one entry per CDR3 protein. The sample holds approximately 500,000 distinct CDR3 sequences, 16% seen once. The clonotype comes from a human donor in good health (CMV status not recorded). Some clones in this sample may be carry-over from other donors' samples. The rearrangement joins TRBV10-1 to TRBJ2-2, with D possibly matching TRBD2 (6 bases). Sequences were obtained from CD8+ T cells from PBMCs. The CDR3 DNA follows: TGCGCCAGCAGTGACTCGGCGGGGAATCCTAACACCGGGGAGCTGTTTTTT. Protein: CASSDSAGNPNTGELFF.